The clone carrying this TCR beta chain appeared many times. The CDR3 runs to 13 residues. The V gene's germline CDR1 is SSHAT and CDR2 FNYEAQ (reference sequence). Trimming pared 1 base from V and 1 base from J, leaving 3 bases between. Individual cDNA molecules received unique molecular identifiers. TCRdb itself ran the 5' RACE reads through MiXCR, one entry per CDR3 protein. The sample yields 25,000 to 30,000 distinct CDR3 sequences, 4.4% seen once. This record comes from a study of early T cells in non-severe SARS-CoV-2 infection. Whole-study context: Bulk RNA taken from unsorted whole blood was sequenced, leaving chains unpaired.

This sequence was found in an adult who was a healthcare worker with PCR-confirmed SARS-CoV-2 infection or an uninfected control (not recorded which). Sequencing was performed on whole blood. The chain has TRBV7-7 and TRBJ2-3; D is uncertain. DNA for the CDR3: TGTGCCAGCAGCTTAGTGCGCACAGATACGCAGTATTTT. Residues: CASSLVRTDTQYF.